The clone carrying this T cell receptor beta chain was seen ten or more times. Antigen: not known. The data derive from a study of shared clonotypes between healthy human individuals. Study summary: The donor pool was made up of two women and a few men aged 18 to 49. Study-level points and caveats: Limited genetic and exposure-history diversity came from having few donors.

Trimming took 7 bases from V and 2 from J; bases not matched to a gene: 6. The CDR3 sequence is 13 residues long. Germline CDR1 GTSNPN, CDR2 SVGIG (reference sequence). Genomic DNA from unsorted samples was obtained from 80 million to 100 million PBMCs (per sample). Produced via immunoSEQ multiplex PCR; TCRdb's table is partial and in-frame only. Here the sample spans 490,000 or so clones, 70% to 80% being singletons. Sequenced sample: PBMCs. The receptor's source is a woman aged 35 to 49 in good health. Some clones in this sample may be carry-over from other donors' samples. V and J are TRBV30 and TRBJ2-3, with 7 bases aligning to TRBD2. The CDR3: CAFRGLDTDTQYF. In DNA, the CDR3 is TGTGCCTTTCGAGGACTAGACACAGATACGCAGTATTTT.